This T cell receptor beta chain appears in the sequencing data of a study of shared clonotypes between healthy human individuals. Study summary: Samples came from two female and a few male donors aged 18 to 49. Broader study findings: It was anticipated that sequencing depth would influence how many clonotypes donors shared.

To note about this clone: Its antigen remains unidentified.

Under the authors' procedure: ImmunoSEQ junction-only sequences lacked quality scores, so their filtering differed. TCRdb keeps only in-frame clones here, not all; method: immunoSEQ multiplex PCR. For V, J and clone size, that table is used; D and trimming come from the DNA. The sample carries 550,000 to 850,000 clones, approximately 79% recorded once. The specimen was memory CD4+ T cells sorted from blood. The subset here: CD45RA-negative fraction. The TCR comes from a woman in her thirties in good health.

The CDR3, as DNA: TGTGCCAGCAGTTTATGGGCTTCGGGGAGGACTAATGAAAAACTGTTTTTT. Translation: CASSLWASGRTNEKLFF. The V gene is TRBV28, the J gene TRBJ1-4, with D unresolved. From germline, CDR1 is MDHEN and CDR2 SYDVKM. CDR3 length: 17 amino acids. Trimming took 0 bases from V and 2 from J, leaving 13 bases between them. The variable domain in full, completed from reference TRBV28 and TRBJ1-4, reads DVKVTQSSRYLVKRTGEKVFLECVQDMDHENMFWYRQDPGLGLRLIYFSYDVKMKEKGDIPEGYSVSREKKERFSLILESASTNQTSMYLCASSLWASGRTNEKLFFGSGTQLSVL.